The clone carrying this T cell receptor (beta chain) was seen just once. This record comes from a study of shared clonotypes between healthy human individuals. Profiled with immunoSEQ multiplex PCR; TCRdb holds only in-frame clones, not every one. The profile shows roughly 2.2 million clones, around 90% of them singletons. Germline CDR1 is MNHEY and CDR2 is SMNVEV (reference sequence). The CDR3 is 16 residues long. J gave up 0 bases and V 3 bases, and 7 bases lay outside the gene matches. The chain recombines TRBV27 with TRBJ2-7, with 8 bases identical to TRBD2. This clonotype originated in a young man in good health. Some clones in this sample may be carry-over from other donors' samples. Sequenced input: naive CD4+ T cells from PBMCs. This sample's subset: CD45RA+ positively selected. CDR3 region: CASSLGRGRSSYEQYF. The CDR3 DNA is TGTGCCAGCAGTTTGGGGCGCGGGAGGTCCTCCTACGAGCAGTACTTC.